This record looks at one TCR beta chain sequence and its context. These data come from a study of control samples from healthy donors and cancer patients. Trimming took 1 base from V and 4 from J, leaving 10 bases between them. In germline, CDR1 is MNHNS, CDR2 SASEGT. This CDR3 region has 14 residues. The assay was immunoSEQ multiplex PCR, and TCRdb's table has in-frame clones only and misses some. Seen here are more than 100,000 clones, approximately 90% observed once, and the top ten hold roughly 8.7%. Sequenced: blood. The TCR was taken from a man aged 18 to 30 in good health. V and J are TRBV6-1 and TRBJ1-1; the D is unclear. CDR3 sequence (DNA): TGTGCCAGCAGTGAAGGGAATTGGCGCACTGAAGCTTTCTTT. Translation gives CASSEGNWRTEAFF.